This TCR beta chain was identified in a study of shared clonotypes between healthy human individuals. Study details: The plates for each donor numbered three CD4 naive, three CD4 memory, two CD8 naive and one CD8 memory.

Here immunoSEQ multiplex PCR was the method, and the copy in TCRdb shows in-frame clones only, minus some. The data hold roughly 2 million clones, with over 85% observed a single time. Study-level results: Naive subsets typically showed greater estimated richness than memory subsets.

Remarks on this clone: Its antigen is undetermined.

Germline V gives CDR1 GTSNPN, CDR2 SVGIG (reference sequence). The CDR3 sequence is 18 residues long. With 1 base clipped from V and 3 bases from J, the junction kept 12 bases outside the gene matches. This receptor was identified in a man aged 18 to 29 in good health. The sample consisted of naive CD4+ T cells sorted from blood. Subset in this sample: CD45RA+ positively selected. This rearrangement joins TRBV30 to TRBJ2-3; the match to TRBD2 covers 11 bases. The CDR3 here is CAWSATGTSGSFTDTQYF. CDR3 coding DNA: TGTGCCTGGAGTGCAACCGGGACTAGCGGTAGTTTTACAGATACGCAGTATTTT.